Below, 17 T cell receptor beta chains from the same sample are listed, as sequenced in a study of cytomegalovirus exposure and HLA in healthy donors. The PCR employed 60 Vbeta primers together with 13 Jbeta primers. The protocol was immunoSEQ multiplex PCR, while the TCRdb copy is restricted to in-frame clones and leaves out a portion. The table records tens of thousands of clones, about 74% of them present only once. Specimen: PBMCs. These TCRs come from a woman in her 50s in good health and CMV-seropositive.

CDR3: CASKEGNSNQPQHF. The CDR3 DNA sequence: TGTGCCAGCAAGGAGGGGAATAGCAATCAGCCCCAGCATTTT. V and J are TRBV6-1 and TRBJ1-5; tentatively, D is TRBD1 (5 bases). The CDR3 has 14 residues. CDR1 MNHNS and CDR2 SASEGT come from the germline V gene. Trimming pared 7 bases from V and 0 bases from J, leaving 10 bases between.

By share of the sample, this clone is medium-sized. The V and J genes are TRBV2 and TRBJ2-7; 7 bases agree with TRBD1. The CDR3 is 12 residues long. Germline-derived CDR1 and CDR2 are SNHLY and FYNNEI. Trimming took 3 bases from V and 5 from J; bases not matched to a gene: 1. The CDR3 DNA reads TGTGCCAGCAGTGATGGACAGGACGAGCAGTACTTC. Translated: CASSDGQDEQYF. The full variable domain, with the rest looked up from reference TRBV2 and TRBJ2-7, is EPEVTQTPSHQVTQMGQEVILRCVPISNHLYFYWYRQILGQKVEFLVSFYNNEISEKSEIFDDQFSVERPDGSNFTLKIRSTKLEDSAMYFCASSDGQDEQYFGPGTRLTVT.

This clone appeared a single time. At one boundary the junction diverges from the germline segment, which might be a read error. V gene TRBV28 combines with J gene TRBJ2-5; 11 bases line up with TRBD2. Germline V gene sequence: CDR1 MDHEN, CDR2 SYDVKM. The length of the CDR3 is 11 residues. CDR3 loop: CASSSSGRMDF. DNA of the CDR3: TGTGCCAGCAGTTCTAGCGGGAGGATGGACTTC.

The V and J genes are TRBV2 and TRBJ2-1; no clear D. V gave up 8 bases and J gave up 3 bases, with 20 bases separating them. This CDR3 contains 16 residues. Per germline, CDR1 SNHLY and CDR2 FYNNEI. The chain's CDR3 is CASPDRLAEHYNEQFF. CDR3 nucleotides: TGTGCCAGCCCCGACCGTTTGGCGGAGCACTACAATGAGCAGTTCTTC.

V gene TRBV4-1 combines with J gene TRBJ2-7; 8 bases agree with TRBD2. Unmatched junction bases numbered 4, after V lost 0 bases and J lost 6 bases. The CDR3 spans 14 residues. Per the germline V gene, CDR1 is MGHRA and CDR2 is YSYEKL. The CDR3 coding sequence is TGCGCCAGCAGCCAAGAGCCCAGCGGGGGCGAGCAGTACTTC. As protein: CASSQEPSGGEQYF.

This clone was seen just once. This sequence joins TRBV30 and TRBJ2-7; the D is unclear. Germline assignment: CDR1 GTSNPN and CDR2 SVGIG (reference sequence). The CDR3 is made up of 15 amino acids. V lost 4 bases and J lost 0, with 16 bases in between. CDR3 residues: CAWIRFGSSSYEQYF. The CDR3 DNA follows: TGTGCCTGGATACGTTTTGGCTCCTCCTCCTACGAGCAGTACTTC.

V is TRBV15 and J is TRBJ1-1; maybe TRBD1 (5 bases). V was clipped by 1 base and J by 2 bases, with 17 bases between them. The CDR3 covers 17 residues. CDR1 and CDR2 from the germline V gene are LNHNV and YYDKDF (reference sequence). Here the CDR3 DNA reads TGTGCCACCAGCAGAGGGGGTCACCCTGGGGCTAACACTGAAGCTTTCTTT. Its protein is CATSRGGHPGANTEAFF.

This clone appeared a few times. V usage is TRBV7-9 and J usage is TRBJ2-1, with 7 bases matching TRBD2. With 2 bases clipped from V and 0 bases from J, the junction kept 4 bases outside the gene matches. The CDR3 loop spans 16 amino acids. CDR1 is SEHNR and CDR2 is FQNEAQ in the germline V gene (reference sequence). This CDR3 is CASSLTTSLSYNEQFF. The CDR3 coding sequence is TGTGCCAGCAGCTTAACGACTAGCCTCTCCTACAATGAGCAGTTCTTC.

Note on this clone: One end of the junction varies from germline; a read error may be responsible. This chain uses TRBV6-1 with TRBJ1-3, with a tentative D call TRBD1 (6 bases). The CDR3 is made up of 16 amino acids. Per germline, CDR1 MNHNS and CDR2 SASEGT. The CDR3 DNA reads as TGTGCCAGCAGTGCCCACCGACAGGTCACTGGGAACACCATATATTTT. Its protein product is CASSAHRQVTGNTIYF.

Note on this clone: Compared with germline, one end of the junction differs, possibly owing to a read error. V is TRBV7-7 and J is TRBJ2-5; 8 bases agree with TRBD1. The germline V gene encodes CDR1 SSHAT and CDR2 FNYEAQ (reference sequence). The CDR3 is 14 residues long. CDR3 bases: TGTGCTAGCAGCTTAACGGGACAGGAAAAGACCCAGTACTTC. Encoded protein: CASSLTGQEKTQYF.

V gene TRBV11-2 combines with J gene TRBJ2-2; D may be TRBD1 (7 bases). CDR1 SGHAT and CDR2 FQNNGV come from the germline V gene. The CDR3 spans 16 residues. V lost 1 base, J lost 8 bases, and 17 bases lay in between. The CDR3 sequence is CASSLGAPRGAGELFF. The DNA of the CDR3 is TGTGCCAGCAGCTTAGGAGCGCCCAGGGGGGCAGGGGAGCTGTTTTTT.

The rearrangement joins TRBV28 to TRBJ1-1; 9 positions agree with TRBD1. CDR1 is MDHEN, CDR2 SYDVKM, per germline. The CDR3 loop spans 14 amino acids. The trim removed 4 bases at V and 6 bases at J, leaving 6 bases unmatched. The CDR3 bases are TGTGCCAGCAGTTCCCTACAGGGGGCGGCTGAAGCTTTCTTT. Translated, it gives CASSSLQGAAEAFF. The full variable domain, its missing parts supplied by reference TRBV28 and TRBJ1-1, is DVKVTQSSRYLVKRTGEKVFLECVQDMDHENMFWYRQDPGLGLRLIYFSYDVKMKEKGDIPEGYSVSREKKERFSLILESASTNQTSMYLCASSSLQGAAEAFFGQGTRLTVV.

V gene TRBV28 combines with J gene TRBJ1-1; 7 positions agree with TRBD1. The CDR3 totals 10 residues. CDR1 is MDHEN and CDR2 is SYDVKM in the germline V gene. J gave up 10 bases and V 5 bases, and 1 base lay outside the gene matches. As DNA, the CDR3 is TGTGCCAGCAGTCGACAGGGAGCTTTCTTT. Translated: CASSRQGAFF.

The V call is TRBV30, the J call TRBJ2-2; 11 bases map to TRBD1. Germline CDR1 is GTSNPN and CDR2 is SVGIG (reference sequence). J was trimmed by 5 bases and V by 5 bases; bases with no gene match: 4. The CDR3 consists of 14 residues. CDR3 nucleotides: TGTGCCTGGCTGGACAGGGGGCGAACCGGGGAGCTGTTTTTT. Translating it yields CAWLDRGRTGELFF.

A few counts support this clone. The DNA for the CDR3 is TGTGCCAGCAGTAAGACAGGGGGCATTTCCTACGAGCAGTACTTC. The encoded protein is CASSKTGGISYEQYF. This chain joins TRBV27 and TRBJ2-7; TRBD1 agrees at 10 bases. The germline gives CDR1 MNHEY, CDR2 SMNVEV (reference sequence). This CDR3 is built from 15 residues. V lost 5 bases and J lost 1; bases outside the gene matches: 5.

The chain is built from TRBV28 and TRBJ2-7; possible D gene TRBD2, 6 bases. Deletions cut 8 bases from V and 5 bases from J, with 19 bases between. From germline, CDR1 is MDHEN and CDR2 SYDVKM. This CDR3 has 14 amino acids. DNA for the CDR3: TGTGCCAGCGGGCTGGGTGGAGGGATGGACGAGCAGTACTTC. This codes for CASGLGGGMDEQYF. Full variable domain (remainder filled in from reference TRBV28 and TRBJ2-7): DVKVTQSSRYLVKRTGEKVFLECVQDMDHENMFWYRQDPGLGLRLIYFSYDVKMKEKGDIPEGYSVSREKKERFSLILESASTNQTSMYLCASGLGGGMDEQYFGPGTRLTVT.

CDR3 sequence: CASSVTEGANGYTF. The CDR3 nucleotides read TGTGCCAGCAGCGTGACCGAGGGGGCGAATGGCTACACCTTC. V and J are TRBV9 and TRBJ1-2, with 7 nucleotides matching TRBD1. The CDR3 consists of 14 residues. Per germline, CDR1 SGDLS and CDR2 YYNGEE. The trim removed 2 bases at V and 6 bases at J, leaving 7 bases unmatched.